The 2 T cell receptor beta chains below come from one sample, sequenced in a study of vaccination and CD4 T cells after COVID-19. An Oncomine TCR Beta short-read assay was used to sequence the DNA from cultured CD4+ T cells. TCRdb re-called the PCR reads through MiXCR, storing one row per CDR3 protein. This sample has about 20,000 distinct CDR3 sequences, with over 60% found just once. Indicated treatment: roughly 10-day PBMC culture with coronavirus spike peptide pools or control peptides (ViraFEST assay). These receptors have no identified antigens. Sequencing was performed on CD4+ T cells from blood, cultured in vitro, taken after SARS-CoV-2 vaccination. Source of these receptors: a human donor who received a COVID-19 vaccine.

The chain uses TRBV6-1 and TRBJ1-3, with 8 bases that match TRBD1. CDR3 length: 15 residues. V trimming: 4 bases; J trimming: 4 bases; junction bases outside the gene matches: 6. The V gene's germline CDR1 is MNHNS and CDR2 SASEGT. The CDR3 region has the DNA TGTGCCAGCAGTGTGGCGACAGGGGCGGGAAACACCATATATTTT. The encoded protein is CASSVATGAGNTIYF.

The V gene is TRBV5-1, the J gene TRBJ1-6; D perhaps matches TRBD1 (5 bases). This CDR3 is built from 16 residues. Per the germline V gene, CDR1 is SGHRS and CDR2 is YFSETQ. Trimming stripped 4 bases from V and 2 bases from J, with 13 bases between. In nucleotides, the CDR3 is TGCGCCAGCAGCGTGCAGGGTCAGACCTATAATTCACCCCTCCACTTT. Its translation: CASSVQGQTYNSPLHF.